This TCR beta chain was profiled in a study of beta chain features in type 1 diabetes. Regarding the study as a whole: It was possible that PCR favored shorter templates, equally so in patients and controls. For patients, the naive, central memory and Treg TCRB repertoires appeared more alike than for healthy donors.

Germline CDR1 SGDLS, CDR2 YYNGEE. V lost 0 bases and J 0 bases, leaving 12 bases between the germline ends. The CDR3 extends over 17 amino acids. This clone was seen a few times. Its specificity is not known. TCRB transcripts that were expressed got sequenced, as all of the isolated RNA had been reverse transcribed. Sequencing used immunoSEQ multiplex PCR; TCRdb keeps in-frame clones, though not all of them. The sample contains about 140,000 clones, about 9.4% of which appear only once. The sequenced sample was naive CD4+ T cells from blood. The source of this sequence is a man aged 18 to 35 in good health. The chain links TRBV9 to TRBJ2-2, with D possibly TRBD1 on 5 matching bases. The CDR3 DNA sequence: TGTGCCAGCAGCGTAGCCCCAACGACAGCGAACACCGGGGAGCTGTTTTTT. This sequence encodes CASSVAPTTANTGELFF. Using reference TRBV9 and TRBJ2-2 for the parts outside the CDR3, the full variable domain is DSGVTQTPKHLITATGQRVTLRCSPRSGDLSVYWYQQSLDQGLQFLIQYYNGEERAKGNILERFSAQQFPDLHSELNLSSLELGDSALYFCASSVAPTTANTGELFFGEGSRLTVL.